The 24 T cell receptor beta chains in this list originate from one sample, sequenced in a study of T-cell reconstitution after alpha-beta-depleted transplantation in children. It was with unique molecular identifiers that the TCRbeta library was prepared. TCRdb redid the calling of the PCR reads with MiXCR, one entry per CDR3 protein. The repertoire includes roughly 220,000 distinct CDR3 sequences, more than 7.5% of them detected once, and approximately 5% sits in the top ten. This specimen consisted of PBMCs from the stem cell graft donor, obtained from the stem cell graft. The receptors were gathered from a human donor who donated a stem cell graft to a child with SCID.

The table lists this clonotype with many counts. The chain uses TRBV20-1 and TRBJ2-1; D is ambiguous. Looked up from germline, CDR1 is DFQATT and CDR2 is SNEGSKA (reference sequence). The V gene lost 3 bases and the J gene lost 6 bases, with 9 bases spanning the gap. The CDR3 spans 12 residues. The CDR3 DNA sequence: TGCAGTGCTAGTCCGATGCCCAATGAGCAGTTCTTC. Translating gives CSASPMPNEQFF.

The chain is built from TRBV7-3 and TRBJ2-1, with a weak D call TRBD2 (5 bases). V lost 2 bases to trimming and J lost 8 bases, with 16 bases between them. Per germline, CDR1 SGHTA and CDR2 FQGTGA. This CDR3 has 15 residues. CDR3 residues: CASSLLVASIDEQFF. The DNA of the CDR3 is TGTGCCAGCAGCTTACTCGTCGCTAGCATCGATGAGCAGTTCTTC. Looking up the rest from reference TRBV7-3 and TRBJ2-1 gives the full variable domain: GAGVSQTPSNKVTEKGKYVELRCDPISGHTALYWYRQSLGQGPEFLIYFQGTGAADDSGLPNDRFFAVRPEGSVSTLKIQRTERGDSAVYLCASSLLVASIDEQFFGPGTRLTVL.

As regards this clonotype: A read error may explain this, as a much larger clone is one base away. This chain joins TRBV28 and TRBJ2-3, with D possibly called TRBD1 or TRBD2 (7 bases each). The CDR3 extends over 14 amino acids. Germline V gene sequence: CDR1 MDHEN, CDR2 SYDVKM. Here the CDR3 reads CTSRGGTSTDTQYF. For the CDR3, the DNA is TGTACCAGCAGGGGGGGGACTAGCACAGATACGCAGTATTTT. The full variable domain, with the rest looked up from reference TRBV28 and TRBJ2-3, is DVKVTQSSRYLVKRTGEKVFLECVQDMDHENMFWYRQDPGLGLRLIYFSYDVKMKEKGDIPEGYSVSREKKERFSLILESASTNQTSMYLCTSRGGTSTDTQYFGPGTRLTVL.

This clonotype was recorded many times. The CDR3 bases are TGTGCCAGCAGCTCTTATTGGGGGACTGAAGCTTTCTTT. Protein sequence: CASSSYWGTEAFF. The chain combines TRBV7-9 with TRBJ1-1; tentative D call: TRBD1 (5 bases). V dropped 4 bases and J dropped 5 bases, with 11 bases sitting between them. The CDR3 length is 13 residues. Germline lookup yields CDR1 SEHNR and CDR2 FQNEAQ (reference sequence).

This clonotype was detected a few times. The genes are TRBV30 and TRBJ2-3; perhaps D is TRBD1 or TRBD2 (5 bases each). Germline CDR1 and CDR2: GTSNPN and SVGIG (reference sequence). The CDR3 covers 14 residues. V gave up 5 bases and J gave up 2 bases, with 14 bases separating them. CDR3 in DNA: TGTGCCTGGGTTGGGGGTACGTACACAGATACGCAGTATTTT. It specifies CAWVGGTYTDTQYF.

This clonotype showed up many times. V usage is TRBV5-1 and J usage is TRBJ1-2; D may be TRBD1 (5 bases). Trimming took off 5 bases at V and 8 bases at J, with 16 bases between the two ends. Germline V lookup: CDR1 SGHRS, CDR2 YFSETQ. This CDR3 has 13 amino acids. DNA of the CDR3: TGCGCCAGCAGTGGTCAGGGATCGAGAGGCTACACCTTC. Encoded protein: CASSGQGSRGYTF.

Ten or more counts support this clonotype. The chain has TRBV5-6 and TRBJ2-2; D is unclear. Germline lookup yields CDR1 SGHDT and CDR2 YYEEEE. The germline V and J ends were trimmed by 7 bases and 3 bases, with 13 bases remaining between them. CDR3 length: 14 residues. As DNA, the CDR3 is TGTGCCAGCTATTCCATAGGAGACACCGGGGAGCTGTTTTTT. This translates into CASYSIGDTGELFF.

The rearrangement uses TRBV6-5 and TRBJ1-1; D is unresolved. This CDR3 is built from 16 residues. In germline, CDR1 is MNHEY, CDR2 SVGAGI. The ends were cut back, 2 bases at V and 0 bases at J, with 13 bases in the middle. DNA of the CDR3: TGTGCCAGCAGTTACGCCCGGGAGAGTATGAACACTGAAGCTTTCTTT. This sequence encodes CASSYARESMNTEAFF.

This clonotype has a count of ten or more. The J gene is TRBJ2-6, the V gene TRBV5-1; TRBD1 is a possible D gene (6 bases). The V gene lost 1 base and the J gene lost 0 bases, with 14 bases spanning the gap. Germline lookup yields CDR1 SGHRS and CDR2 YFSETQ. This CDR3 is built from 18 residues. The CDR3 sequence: CASSLSAGASSGANVLTF. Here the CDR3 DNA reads TGCGCCAGCAGCTTGTCAGCAGGGGCGAGCTCTGGGGCCAACGTCCTGACTTTC.

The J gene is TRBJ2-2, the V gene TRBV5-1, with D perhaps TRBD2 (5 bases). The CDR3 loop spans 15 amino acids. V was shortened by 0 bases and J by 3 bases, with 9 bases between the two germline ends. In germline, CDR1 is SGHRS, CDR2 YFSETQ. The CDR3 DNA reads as TGCGCCAGCAGCTTGGCCCTCGGGGACACCGGGGAGCTGTTTTTT. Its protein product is CASSLALGDTGELFF.

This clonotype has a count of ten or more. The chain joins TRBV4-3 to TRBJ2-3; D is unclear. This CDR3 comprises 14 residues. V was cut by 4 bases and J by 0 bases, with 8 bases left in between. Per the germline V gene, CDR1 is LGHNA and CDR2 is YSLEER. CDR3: CASSPLDSTDTQYF. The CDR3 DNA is TGCGCCAGCAGCCCTCTTGACAGCACAGATACGCAGTATTTT.

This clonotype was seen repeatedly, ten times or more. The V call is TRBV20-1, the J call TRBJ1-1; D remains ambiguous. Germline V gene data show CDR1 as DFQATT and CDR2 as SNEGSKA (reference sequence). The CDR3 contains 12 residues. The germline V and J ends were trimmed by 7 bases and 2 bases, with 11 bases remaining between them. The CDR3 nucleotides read TGCAGTGGGGCAGGATCCAACACTGAAGCTTTCTTT. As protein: CSGAGSNTEAFF.

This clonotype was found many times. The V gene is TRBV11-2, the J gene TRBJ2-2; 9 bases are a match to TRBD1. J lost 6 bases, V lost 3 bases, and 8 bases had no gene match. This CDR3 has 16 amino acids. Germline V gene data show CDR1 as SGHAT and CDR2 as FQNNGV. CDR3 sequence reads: CASSFTGGAASGELFF. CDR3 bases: TGTGCCAGCAGCTTCACAGGGGGCGCAGCGTCCGGGGAGCTGTTTTTT.

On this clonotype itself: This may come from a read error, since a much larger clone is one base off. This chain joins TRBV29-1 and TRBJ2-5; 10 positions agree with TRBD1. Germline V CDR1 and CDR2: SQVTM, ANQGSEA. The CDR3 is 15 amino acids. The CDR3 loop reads CSVAGTGEFGETRYF. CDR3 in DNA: TGCAGCGTCGCCGGGACAGGGGAGTTCGGCGAGACCCGGTACTTC.

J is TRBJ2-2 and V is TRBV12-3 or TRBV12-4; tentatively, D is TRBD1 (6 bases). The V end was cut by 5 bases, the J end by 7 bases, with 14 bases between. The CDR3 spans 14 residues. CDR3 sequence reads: CASSTQGMGGELFF. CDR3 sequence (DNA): TGTGCCAGCAGTACTCAGGGGATGGGCGGGGAGCTGTTTTTT.

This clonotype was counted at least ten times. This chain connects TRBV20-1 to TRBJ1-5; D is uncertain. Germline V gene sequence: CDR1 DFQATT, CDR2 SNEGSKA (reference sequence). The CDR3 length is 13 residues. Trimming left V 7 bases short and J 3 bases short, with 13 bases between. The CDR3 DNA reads TGCAGTGTTCATGGCAGACCCAATCAGCCCCAGCATTTT. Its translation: CSVHGRPNQPQHF.

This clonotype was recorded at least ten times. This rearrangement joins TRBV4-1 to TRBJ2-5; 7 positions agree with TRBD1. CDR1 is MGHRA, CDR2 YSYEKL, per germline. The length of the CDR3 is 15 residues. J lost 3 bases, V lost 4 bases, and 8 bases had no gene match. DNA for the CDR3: TGCGCCAGCAGCCCCCAGGACAGGTTCGAAGAGACCCAGTACTTC. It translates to CASSPQDRFEETQYF.

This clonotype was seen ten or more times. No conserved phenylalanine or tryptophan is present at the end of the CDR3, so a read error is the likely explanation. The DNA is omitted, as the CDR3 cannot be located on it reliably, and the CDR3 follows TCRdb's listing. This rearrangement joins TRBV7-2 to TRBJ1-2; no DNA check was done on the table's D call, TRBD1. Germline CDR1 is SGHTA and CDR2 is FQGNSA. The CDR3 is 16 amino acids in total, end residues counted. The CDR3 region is CASSFPSTAGTGGALY.

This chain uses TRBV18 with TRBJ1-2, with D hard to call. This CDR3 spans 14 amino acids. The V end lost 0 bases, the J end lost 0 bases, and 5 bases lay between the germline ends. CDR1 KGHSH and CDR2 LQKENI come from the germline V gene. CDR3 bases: TGTGCCAGCTCACCACCCCTAGCTAACTATGGCTACACCTTC. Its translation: CASSPPLANYGYTF.

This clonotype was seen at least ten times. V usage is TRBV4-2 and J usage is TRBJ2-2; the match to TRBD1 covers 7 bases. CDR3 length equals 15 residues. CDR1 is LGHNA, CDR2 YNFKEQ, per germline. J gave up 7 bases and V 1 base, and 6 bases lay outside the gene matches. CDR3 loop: CASSQVHQGVGELFF. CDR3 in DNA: TGTGCCAGCAGCCAAGTTCATCAGGGGGTCGGGGAGCTGTTTTTT.

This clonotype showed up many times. The CDR3 reads CASQEGGMNTEAFF. The CDR3 region has the DNA TGTGCCTCCCAGGAAGGGGGGATGAACACTGAAGCTTTCTTT. The rearrangement links TRBV19 to TRBJ1-1, with a tentative D call TRBD1 (6 bases). Trimming shortened V by 11 bases and J by 0 bases, and 16 bases separated the two germline ends. Germline V lookup: CDR1 LNHDA, CDR2 SQIVND (reference sequence). The CDR3 covers 14 residues.

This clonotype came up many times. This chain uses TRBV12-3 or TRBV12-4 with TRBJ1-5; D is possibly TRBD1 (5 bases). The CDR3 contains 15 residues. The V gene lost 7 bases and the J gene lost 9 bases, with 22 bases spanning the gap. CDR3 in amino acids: CASTPSGPGSLPQHF. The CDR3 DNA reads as TGTGCCAGCACCCCTTCGGGACCAGGGTCCCTGCCCCAGCATTTT.

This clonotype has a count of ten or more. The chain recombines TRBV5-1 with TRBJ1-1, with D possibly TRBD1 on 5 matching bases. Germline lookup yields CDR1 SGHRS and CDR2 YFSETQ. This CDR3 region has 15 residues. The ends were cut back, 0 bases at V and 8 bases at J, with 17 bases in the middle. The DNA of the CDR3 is TGCGCCAGCAGCTTGGTTTCGACAGCCCGCCTAGAAGCTTTCTTT. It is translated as CASSLVSTARLEAFF.

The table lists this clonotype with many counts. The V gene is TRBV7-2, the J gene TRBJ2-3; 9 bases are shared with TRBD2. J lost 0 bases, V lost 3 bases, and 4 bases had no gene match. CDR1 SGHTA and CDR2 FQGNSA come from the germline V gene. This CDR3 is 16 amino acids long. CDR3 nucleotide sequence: TGTGCCAGCAGCTTCCAGCGGGGGGCCAGCACAGATACGCAGTATTTT. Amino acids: CASSFQRGASTDTQYF.